This T cell receptor (beta chain) was observed in a study of blood T cell repertoires in COVID-19. Across the study: Sources were T cells, B-cell-depleted T cells, or PBMCs; the material itself was cDNA or gDNA.

The assay was immunoSEQ multiplex PCR, and TCRdb's table has in-frame clones only and misses some. The sample consists of about 100,000 clones, roughly 85% of them appearing once. The CDR3 is 13 amino acids. Looked up from germline, CDR1 is MNHEY and CDR2 is SVGAGI. Trimming shortened V by 6 bases and J by 6 bases, and 14 bases separated the two germline ends. The TCR sequence derives from a woman aged 70-85 years with acute or convalescent COVID-19. The sequencing input was peripheral blood. The chain employs TRBV6-5 and TRBJ1-2; no clear D. The CDR3 region is CASSPPGENGYTF. In DNA, the CDR3 is TGTGCCAGCAGCCCCCCGGGAGAAAATGGCTACACCTTC.